Presented here are 15 T cell receptor beta chains from one specimen sequenced in a study of T cell repertoires in cytomegalovirus infection. TCRdb recomputed calls from the reads with MiXCR, one row per CDR3 protein. The repertoire holds around 740,000 distinct CDR3 sequences, with 35% as singletons. The sample was PBMCs. These TCRs come from a human donor in good health (CMV status not recorded). Some clones in this sample may be carry-over from other donors' samples.

The V and J genes are TRBV6-1 and TRBJ2-2; 13 nucleotides match TRBD2. V lost 6 bases to trimming and J lost 4 bases; unmatched junction nucleotides: 11. Looked up from germline, CDR1 is MNHNS and CDR2 is SASEGT. The CDR3 has 18 residues. The CDR3 reads CASSRGLAGSAGTGELFF. Written as DNA, the CDR3 is TGTGCCAGCAGCCGGGGACTAGCGGGATCGGCGGGCACCGGGGAGCTGTTTTTT.

This clonotype was detected a few times. This chain uses TRBV6-6 with TRBJ1-3; 8 bases fit TRBD1. The CDR3 loop spans 16 amino acids. The germline V gene has CDR1 MNHNY and CDR2 SVGAGI (reference sequence). V was pared by 8 bases and J by 4 bases, with 13 bases of the junction left unmatched. The CDR3 bases are TGTGCCAGCTCTACCTGGGGCAGGGGGCGAGGAAACACCATATATTTT. Translating it yields CASSTWGRGRGNTIYF.

This clonotype was seen a handful of times. This chain connects TRBV7-8 to TRBJ2-7; D possibly corresponds to TRBD2 (6 bases). The CDR3 contains 18 residues. CDR1 SGHVS and CDR2 FQNEAQ come from the germline V gene. Trimming removed 5 bases at V and 1 base at J, with 24 bases between. In nucleotides, the CDR3 is TGTGCCAGCAGCACTTATCCACCCCTAGGGAGGTGGTCCTACGAGCAGTACTTC. Its translation: CASSTYPPLGRWSYEQYF.

The chain carries TRBV7-8 and TRBJ1-2, with no clear D. Trimming took 7 bases from V and 5 from J, leaving 17 bases between them. The length of the CDR3 is 14 residues. CDR1 and CDR2 from the germline V gene are SGHVS and FQNEAQ. The CDR3: CASISLREGYGYTF. DNA of the CDR3: TGTGCCAGCATCTCACTCCGGGAGGGATATGGCTACACCTTC.

This chain uses TRBV28 with TRBJ1-5; 9 positions match TRBD1. V trimming: 7 bases; J trimming: 3 bases; junction bases outside the gene matches: 7. Germline CDR1 is MDHEN and CDR2 is SYDVKM. This CDR3 is 15 amino acids long. The CDR3 coding sequence is TGTGCCAGCAAGGAGGACAGGGGCAACAATCAGCCCCAGCATTTT. It specifies CASKEDRGNNQPQHF.

In this sample, this clonotype turned up a few times. The rearrangement uses TRBV28 and TRBJ1-2, with TRBD1 as a possible D gene (5 bases). Germline V CDR1 and CDR2: MDHEN, SYDVKM. CDR3 length equals 13 residues. The V end was cut by 5 bases, the J end by 10 bases, with 17 bases between. The CDR3 region is CASSLQGFLSYTF. CDR3 nucleotides: TGTGCCAGCAGTCTTCAGGGTTTTCTCTCCTACACCTTC.

The chain has TRBV2 and TRBJ1-1, with TRBD1 as a possible D gene (6 bases). The germline V gene encodes CDR1 SNHLY and CDR2 FYNNEI. This CDR3 has 15 residues. V dropped 7 bases and J dropped 8 bases, with 23 bases sitting between them. CDR3 coding DNA: TGTGCCAGCAATGATCCACCCGCGACAGGTTTCGAAGCTTTCTTT. Translating it yields CASNDPPATGFEAFF.

This clonotype was counted only a few times. The V and J genes are TRBV7-6 and TRBJ2-2; no reliable D call. Looked up from germline, CDR1 is SGHVS and CDR2 is FNYEAQ. The CDR3 has 14 residues. V was shortened by 0 bases and J by 8 bases, with 10 bases between the two germline ends. CDR3 sequence: CASSLAYVSGELFF. CDR3 in DNA: TGTGCCAGCAGCTTAGCTTATGTCTCGGGGGAGCTGTTTTTT.

This clonotype was seen ten or more times. The chain recombines TRBV12-3 or TRBV12-4 with TRBJ2-1; TRBD2 matches at 13 bases. The trim removed 6 bases at V and 5 bases at J, leaving 4 bases unmatched. The CDR3 consists of 15 residues. The CDR3 bases are TGTGCCAGCAGGGGAGGGACTAGCGGGAACAATGAGCAGTTCTTC. Translation gives CASRGGTSGNNEQFF.

This chain uses TRBV6-8 with TRBJ2-1; 12 nucleotides line up with TRBD2. Germline V gene lookup returns CDR1 MNHGY and CDR2 SAAAGT. With V trimmed by 5 bases and J by 4 bases, 3 bases remained unmatched. The CDR3 has 15 residues. CDR3 bases: TGTGCCAGCAGTCCTAGCGGGGGGGTATACAATGAGCAGTTCTTC. It specifies CASSPSGGVYNEQFF.

This chain links TRBV7-2 with TRBJ1-4; 9 nucleotides agree with TRBD1. Germline CDR1 reads SGHTA; CDR2 reads FQGNSA. Losses at the gene ends were 1 base for V and 3 bases for J; bases not matched to a gene: 15. The CDR3 extends over 20 amino acids. The CDR3: CASSLVFLGQGFVANEKLFF. CDR3 nucleotide sequence: TGTGCCAGCAGCTTAGTCTTTCTGGGACAGGGTTTCGTGGCTAATGAAAAACTGTTTTTT.

The gene calls are TRBV6-6 and TRBJ1-6, with 8 positions matching TRBD1. This CDR3 has 18 amino acids. Germline lookup yields CDR1 MNHNY and CDR2 SVGAGI (reference sequence). J gave up 6 bases and V 6 bases, and 16 bases lay outside the gene matches. This CDR3 is CASSRSRLGQGRNSPLHF. CDR3 coding DNA: TGTGCCAGCAGCCGCTCTCGACTCGGACAGGGACGTAATTCACCCCTCCACTTT.

The rearrangement uses TRBV14 and TRBJ2-4; D assignment may be TRBD1 or TRBD2 (5 bases each). V lost 4 bases to trimming and J lost 4 bases, with 8 bases between them. Looked up from germline, CDR1 is SGHDN and CDR2 is FVKESK. The CDR3 is made up of 13 amino acids. The CDR3 DNA sequence: TGTGCCAGCAGCCCGGGACCTAAAAACATTCAGTACTTC. Protein sequence: CASSPGPKNIQYF.

In its sample, this clonotype was seen once. V and J are TRBV28 and TRBJ2-6; TRBD2 agrees at 8 bases. Per the germline V gene, CDR1 is MDHEN and CDR2 is SYDVKM. The trim removed 3 bases at V and 4 bases at J, leaving 8 bases unmatched. CDR3 size: 17 residues. CDR3 nucleotide sequence: TGTGCCAGCAGTTTTTGCGGGAGGCCCCAGGGGGCCAACGTCCTGACTTTC. It is translated as CASSFCGRPQGANVLTF.

This clonotype was found once. The J gene is TRBJ1-2, the V gene TRBV29-1; TRBD1 agrees at 8 bases. The CDR3 length is 12 residues. Unmatched junction bases numbered 9, after V lost 7 bases and J lost 8 bases. Germline values: CDR1 SQVTM, CDR2 ANQGSEA. The CDR3 here is CSAATGEWGYTF. CDR3 DNA sequence: TGCAGCGCCGCGACAGGGGAGTGGGGCTACACCTTC.